Listed below are T cell receptor beta chains from one sample, sequenced in a study of radiation and T cells in renal cell carcinoma. Sequenced by immunoSEQ multiplex PCR; TCRdb stores in-frame clones only, minus some. The profile shows some 100,000 clones, under 90% of them singletons. Sequencing used blood, obtained from a patient whose treatment included radiotherapy and nephrectomy. The receptors stem from a man between 60 and 70 years old with renal cell carcinoma. Each CDR3 is given with its conserved first and last residue. The D gene is left open where the match is weak. Size tells how often a clone was seen (once, few, many) or the class of an expanded clone, and some rows leave it out.

once	TRBV5-1	TRBJ1-1	NA	TGCGCCAGCAGCTTGGAGCCAGGGACATCCAACACTGAAGCTTTCTTT	CASSLEPGTSNTEAFF
NA	TRBV11-2	TRBJ2-1	NA	TGTGCCAGCAGTGGACATTTGGGGCTCATAGCCTACAATGAGCAGTTCTTC	CASSGHLGLIAYNEQFF
NA	TRBV6-5	TRBJ1-2	NA	TGTGCCAGCATCCCCGAGGACAGCTATGGCTACACCTTC	CASIPEDSYGYTF
NA	TRBV6-5	TRBJ2-7	TRBD1	TGTGCCAGCAGTCCAACCGACAGGGGCTACGAGCAGTACTTC	CASSPTDRGYEQYF
NA	TRBV30	TRBJ1-5	TRBD1	TGTGCCTGGAGTAACCAGGGGGCTTACAATCAGCCCCAGCATTTT	CAWSNQGAYNQPQHF
NA	TRBV7-9	TRBJ2-7	TRBD1	TGTGCCAGCAGCCGGACAGGGGGGCTCTACGAGCAGTACTTC	CASSRTGGLYEQYF
NA	TRBV5-1	TRBJ2-6	NA	TGCGCCAGCGGGGGGGCATTCGACGTCCTGACTTTC	CASGGAFDVLTF
NA	TRBV7-8	TRBJ1-3	NA	TGTGCCAGCAGCTTAGAGACGGGGAACCGAAACACCATATATTTT	CASSLETGNRNTIYF
NA	TRBV10-3	TRBJ1-5	NA	TGTGCCATCAGTGACGGGGGGACGGAGCCCCAGCATTTT	CAISDGGTEPQHF
NA	TRBV7-9	TRBJ2-7	NA	TGTGCCAGCAGCCCTCCGGCAGACGGCGAGCAGTACTTC	CASSPPADGEQYF
NA	TRBV10-3	TRBJ2-7	NA	TGTGCCATCAGTGAGTCGGTAGGATTGATCTCCTACGAGCAGTACTTC	CAISESVGLISYEQYF
NA	TRBV6-5	TRBJ2-7	NA	TGTGCCAGCAGTTACGCGACTAGTCCTCAGGGGGAGCAGTACTTC	CASSYATSPQGEQYF
NA	TRBV7-9	TRBJ2-5	TRBD1	TGTGCCAGCACCCTCCCGACAGGGATAGAGACCCAGTACTTC	CASTLPTGIETQYF
NA	TRBV7-9	TRBJ2-7	NA	TGTGCCAGCAGCTTAGTGGACAGTACCTACGAGCAGTACTTC	CASSLVDSTYEQYF
NA	TRBV2	TRBJ2-2	NA	TGTGCCAGCAGGTCGGGACAGAACACCGGGGAGCTGTTTTTT	CASRSGQNTGELFF
medium-sized	TRBV7-9	TRBJ1-1	NA	TGTGCCAGCAGCTTAGGTGTCCGGACTGAAGCTTTCTTT	CASSLGVRTEAFF
NA	TRBV7-6	TRBJ1-1	NA	TGTGCCAGCAGCTTATGGGAGGGCGGAATGAACACTGAAGCTTTCTTT	CASSLWEGGMNTEAFF
NA	TRBV27	TRBJ2-7	TRBD1	TGTGCCAGCAGCCAGCCCCGGGGCGGGACAGGACTCTACGAGCAGTACTTC	CASSQPRGGTGLYEQYF
few	TRBV5-1	TRBJ1-4	NA	TGCGCCAGCAGCTTCGTAGGTTATAATGAAAAACTGTTTTTT	CASSFVGYNEKLFF
few	TRBV19	TRBJ2-7	TRBD1	TGTGCCAGTAGTATCGGGACAGGGGACTACGAGCAGTACTTC	CASSIGTGDYEQYF
NA	TRBV28	TRBJ1-1	TRBD1	TGTGCCAGCAGGTGGACAGGGAAGAACACTGAAGCTTTCTTT	CASRWTGKNTEAFF
NA	TRBV18	TRBJ2-7	NA	TGTGCCAGCTCACGTCTAGGGGACGAGCAGTACTTC	CASSRLGDEQYF
NA	TRBV28	TRBJ2-1	NA	TGTGCCAGCACCCCACCCACGAGGGTCAACCCCTACAATGAGCAGTTCTTC	CASTPPTRVNPYNEQFF
NA	TRBV27	TRBJ1-5	NA	TGTGCCAGCAGTTCCTCGTTTTACAGGGACATGGGAGATAGCAATCAGCCCCAGCATTTT	CASSSSFYRDMGDSNQPQHF
NA	TRBV4-1	TRBJ2-3	NA	TGCGCCAGCAGCCCCCAGGAGCGGAGGACAGATACGCAGTATTTT	CASSPQERRTDTQYF
few	TRBV12-5	TRBJ2-2	NA	TGTGCTAGTGGCCCCGGTCGGGACGGGGAGCTGTTTTTT	CASGPGRDGELFF
NA	TRBV5-1	TRBJ2-6	TRBD1	TGCGCCAGCAGCGCTACAGGGGTAGGGGCCAACGTCCTGACTTTC	CASSATGVGANVLTF
once	TRBV27	TRBJ2-7	NA	TGTGCCAGCAGTCTCCAATCGCGGGACGAGCAGTACTTC	CASSLQSRDEQYF
NA	TRBV12-2	TRBJ2-7	NA	TGTGCAAGTCGCTTAACCAGTCCGGGGGAGCAGTACTTC	CASRLTSPGEQYF
NA	TRBV5-5	TRBJ2-2	TRBD2	TGTGCCAGCAGCTTGGAAAGCGGGGACACCGGGGAGCTGTTTTTT	CASSLESGDTGELFF
NA	TRBV7-3	TRBJ1-5	TRBD1	TGTGCCAGCAGCTTGACGGGACAGAGCAATCAGCCCCAGCATTTT	CASSLTGQSNQPQHF
NA	TRBV9	TRBJ1-2	NA	TGTGCCAGCAGCGTAGGCCGGAACTATGGCTACACCTTC	CASSVGRNYGYTF
few	TRBV5-1	TRBJ2-1	TRBD1	TGCGCCAGCAGCTTCCCACAGGGGAAGGATGAGCAGTTCTTC	CASSFPQGKDEQFF
NA	TRBV5-1	TRBJ2-7	NA	TGCGCCAGCAGCGGAGACGGGTACAGCCAGGCCGAGCAGTACTTC	CASSGDGYSQAEQYF
NA	TRBV2	TRBJ2-1	TRBD2	TGTGCCAGCAACCGGGCTAGCGGGAGCTCCTACAATGAGCAGTTCTTC	CASNRASGSSYNEQFF
few	TRBV5-6	TRBJ1-5	NA	TGTGCCAGCAGCCTGACCGGGATGAATAGCAATCAGCCCCAGCATTTT	CASSLTGMNSNQPQHF
NA	TRBV4-3	TRBJ2-7	NA	TGCGCCAGCAGGGTCGCCTCACAGCAGTACTTC	CASRVASQQYF
NA	TRBV5-1	TRBJ2-3	NA	TGCGCCAGCAGCCTATCCACAGATACGCAGTATTTT	CASSLSTDTQYF
few	TRBV27	TRBJ2-7	TRBD2	TGTGCCAGCAGTCCCTATACTAGCGGGCAACCCCGTCTGTACTTC	CASSPYTSGQPRLYF
NA	TRBV9	TRBJ2-5	TRBD2	TGTGCCAGCAGCGGCGGGACTAGCGGGAGGAGGTACCAAGAGACCCAGTACTTC	CASSGGTSGRRYQETQYF